This TCR beta chain derives from a study of cytomegalovirus exposure and HLA in healthy donors. This clone was found once. Germline-derived CDR1 and CDR2 are SGHRS and YFSETQ. V was clipped by 0 bases and J by 8 bases, with 11 bases between them. The CDR3 spans 13 residues. Using immunoSEQ multiplex PCR, the repertoire was profiled, and TCRdb retains in-frame clones only, with some absent. Of over 120,000 clones in the sample, around 93% were seen once. Sequencing was performed on PBMCs. The chain joins TRBV5-1 to TRBJ1-2; D call uncertain. The clonotype was recovered from a young man in good health and CMV-seropositive. The CDR3 spells CASSLAGSQGYTF. DNA of the CDR3: TGCGCCAGCAGCTTGGCAGGTAGTCAGGGCTACACCTTC.